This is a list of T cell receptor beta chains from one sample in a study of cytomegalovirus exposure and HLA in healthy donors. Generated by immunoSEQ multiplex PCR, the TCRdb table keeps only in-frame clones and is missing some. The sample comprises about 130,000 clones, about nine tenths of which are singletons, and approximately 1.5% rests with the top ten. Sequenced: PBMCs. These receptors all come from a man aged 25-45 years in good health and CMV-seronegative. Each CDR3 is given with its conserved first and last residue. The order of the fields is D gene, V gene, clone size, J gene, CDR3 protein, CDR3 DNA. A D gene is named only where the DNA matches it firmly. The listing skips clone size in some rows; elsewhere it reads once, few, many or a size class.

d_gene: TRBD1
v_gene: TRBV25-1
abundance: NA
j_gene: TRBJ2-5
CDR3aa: CASSITGQGGETQYF
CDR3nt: TGTGCCAGCAGTATAACTGGACAGGGAGGAGAGACCCAGTACTTC

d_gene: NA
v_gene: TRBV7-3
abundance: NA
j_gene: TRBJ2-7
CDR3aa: CASSSGGEYEQYF
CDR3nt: TGTGCCAGCAGCTCTGGAGGGGAATACGAGCAGTACTTC

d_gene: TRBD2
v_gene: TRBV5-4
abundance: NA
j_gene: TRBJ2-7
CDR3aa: CASSSRTSRYEQYF
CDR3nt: TGTGCCAGCAGCTCTCGGACTAGCCGCTACGAGCAGTACTTC

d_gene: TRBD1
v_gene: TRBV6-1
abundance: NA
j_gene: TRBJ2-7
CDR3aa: CASSERTGGASEQYF
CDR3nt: TGTGCCAGCAGCGAACGGACAGGGGGCGCAAGCGAGCAGTACTTC

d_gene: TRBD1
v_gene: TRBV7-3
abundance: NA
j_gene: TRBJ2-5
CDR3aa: CASSPRTGGAETQYF
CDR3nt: TGTGCCAGCAGCCCGCGGACAGGGGGGGCAGAGACCCAGTACTTC

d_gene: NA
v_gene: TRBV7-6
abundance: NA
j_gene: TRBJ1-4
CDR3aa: CARGGGMYTRDEKLFF
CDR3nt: TGTGCCAGAGGGGGAGGGATGTATACGAGGGACGAAAAACTGTTTTTT

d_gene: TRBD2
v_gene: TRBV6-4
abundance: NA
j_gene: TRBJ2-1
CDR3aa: CASSSGAGVLNEQFF
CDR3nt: TGTGCCAGCAGTAGCGGAGCGGGAGTTCTTAATGAGCAGTTCTTC

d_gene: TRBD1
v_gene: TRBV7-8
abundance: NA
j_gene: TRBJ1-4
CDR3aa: CASNRGFGQGWDEKLFF
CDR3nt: TGTGCCAGCAACCGCGGTTTCGGACAGGGGTGGGATGAAAAACTGTTTTTT

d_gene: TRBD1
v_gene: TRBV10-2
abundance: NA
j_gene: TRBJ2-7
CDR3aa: CASETGDYEQYF
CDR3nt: TGCGCCAGTGAGACAGGGGACTACGAGCAGTACTTC

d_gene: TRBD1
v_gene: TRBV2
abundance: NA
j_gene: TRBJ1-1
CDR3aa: CASSEARQGTEAFF
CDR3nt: TGTGCCAGCAGTGAAGCGCGACAGGGCACTGAAGCTTTCTTT

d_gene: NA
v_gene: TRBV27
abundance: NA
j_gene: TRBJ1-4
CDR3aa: CASSSLDRTRGPTNEKLFF
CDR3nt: TGTGCCAGCAGTTCGCTCGACAGGACTCGGGGCCCAACTAATGAAAAACTGTTTTTT

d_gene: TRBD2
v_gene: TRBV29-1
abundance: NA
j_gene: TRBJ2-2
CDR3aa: CSCTLAGGTGELFF
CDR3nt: TGCAGCTGCACCCTAGCGGGGGGCACCGGGGAGCTGTTTTTT

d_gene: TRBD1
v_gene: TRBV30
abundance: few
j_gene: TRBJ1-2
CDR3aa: CAWTETGQHYGYTF
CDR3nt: TGTGCCTGGACTGAGACGGGACAGCATTATGGCTACACCTTC

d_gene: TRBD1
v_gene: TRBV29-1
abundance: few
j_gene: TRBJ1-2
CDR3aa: CSAGTGGLRGYTF
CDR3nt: TGCAGCGCCGGGACAGGGGGCTTGCGTGGCTACACCTTC

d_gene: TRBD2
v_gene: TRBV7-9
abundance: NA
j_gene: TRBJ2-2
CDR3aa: CASKKGGRGNTGELFF
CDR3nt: TGTGCCAGCAAAAAAGGCGGGAGGGGGAACACCGGGGAGCTGTTTTTT

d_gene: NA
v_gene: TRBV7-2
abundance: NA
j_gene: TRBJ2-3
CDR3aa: CASRLGTYISTDTQYF
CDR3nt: TGTGCCAGCAGACTCGGGACTTACATTAGCACAGATACGCAGTATTTT

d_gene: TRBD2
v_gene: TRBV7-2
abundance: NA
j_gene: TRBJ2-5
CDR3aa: CASSLRREGLETQYF
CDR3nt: TGTGCCAGCAGCTTACGGCGGGAGGGCCTCGAGACCCAGTACTTC

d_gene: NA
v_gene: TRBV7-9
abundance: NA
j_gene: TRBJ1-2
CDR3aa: CASSLAVEGHGYTF
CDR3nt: TGTGCCAGCAGCTTAGCAGTAGAGGGCCATGGCTACACCTTC

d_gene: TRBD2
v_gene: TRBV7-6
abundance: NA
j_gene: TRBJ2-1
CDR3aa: CASRTSGTSVGNEQFF
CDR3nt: TGTGCCAGCAGAACCTCCGGGACTAGCGTCGGCAATGAGCAGTTCTTC

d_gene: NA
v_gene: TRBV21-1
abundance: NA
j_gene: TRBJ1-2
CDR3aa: CASTHNRDYGYTF
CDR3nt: TGTGCCAGCACCCATAACAGGGATTATGGCTACACCTTC

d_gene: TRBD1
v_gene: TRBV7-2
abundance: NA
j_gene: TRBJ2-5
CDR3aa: CASSLVTGSRETQYF
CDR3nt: TGTGCCAGCAGCTTAGTGACAGGGTCTCGGGAGACCCAGTACTTC

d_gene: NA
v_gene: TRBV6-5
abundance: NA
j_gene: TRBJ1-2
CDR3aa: CASSYDSFGYGYTF
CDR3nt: TGTGCCAGCAGTTACGACTCCTTTGGTTATGGCTACACCTTC

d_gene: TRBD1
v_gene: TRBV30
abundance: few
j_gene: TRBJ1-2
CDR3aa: CACWHGQGNNGYTF
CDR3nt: TGTGCCTGTTGGCACGGACAGGGGAATAATGGCTACACCTTC

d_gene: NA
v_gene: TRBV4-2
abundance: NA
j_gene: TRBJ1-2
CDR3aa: CASSQERGGVYGYTF
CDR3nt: TGTGCCAGCAGCCAAGAACGAGGGGGGGTCTATGGCTACACCTTC

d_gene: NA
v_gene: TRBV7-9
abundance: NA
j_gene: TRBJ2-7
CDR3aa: CASSDRDSYEQYF
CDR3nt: TGTGCCAGCAGCGACCGGGACTCCTACGAGCAGTACTTC

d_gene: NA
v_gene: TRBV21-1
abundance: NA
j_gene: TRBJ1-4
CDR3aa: CASSKALGQNEKLFF
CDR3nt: TGTGCCAGCAGCAAAGCGCTCGGACAAAATGAAAAACTGTTTTTT

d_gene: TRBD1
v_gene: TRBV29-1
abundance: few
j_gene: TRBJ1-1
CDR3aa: CSVETGNTEAFF
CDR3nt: TGCAGCGTCGAGACAGGGAATACTGAAGCTTTCTTT

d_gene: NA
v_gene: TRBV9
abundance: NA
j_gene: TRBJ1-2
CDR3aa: CASSVGDSPYYGYTF
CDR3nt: TGTGCCAGCAGCGTAGGGGACTCCCCTTACTATGGCTACACCTTC

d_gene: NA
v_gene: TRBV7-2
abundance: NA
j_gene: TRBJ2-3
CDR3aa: CASSLASTDTQYF
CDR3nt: TGTGCCAGCAGCTTGGCAAGCACAGATACGCAGTATTTT

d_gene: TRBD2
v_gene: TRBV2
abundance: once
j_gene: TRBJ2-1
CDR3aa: CASSDRTSSYNEQFF
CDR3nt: TGTGCCAGCAGTGACAGGACTAGCTCCTACAATGAGCAGTTCTTC

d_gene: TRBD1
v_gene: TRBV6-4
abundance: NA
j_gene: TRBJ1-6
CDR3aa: CASRPLTGESSPLHF
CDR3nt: TGTGCCAGCAGACCGCTAACAGGGGAGAGTTCACCCCTCCACTTT

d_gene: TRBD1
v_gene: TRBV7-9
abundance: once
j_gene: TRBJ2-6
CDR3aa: CASSFLGTGTPNVLTF
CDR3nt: TGTGCCAGCAGCTTCCTCGGGACAGGGACGCCCAACGTCCTGACTTTC

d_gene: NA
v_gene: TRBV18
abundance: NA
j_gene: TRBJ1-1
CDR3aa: CASSRSENTEAFF
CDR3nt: TGTGCCAGCTCACGGAGTGAGAACACTGAAGCTTTCTTT

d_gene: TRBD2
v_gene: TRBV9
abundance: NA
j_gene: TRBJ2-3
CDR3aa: CASSVAAGGRTDTQYF
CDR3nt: TGTGCCAGCAGCGTAGCCGCGGGAGGTCGGACAGATACGCAGTATTTT

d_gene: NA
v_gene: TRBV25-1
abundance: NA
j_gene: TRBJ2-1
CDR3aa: CATTVTASSYNEQFF
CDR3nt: TGTGCCACTACAGTAACTGCAAGCTCCTACAATGAGCAGTTCTTC

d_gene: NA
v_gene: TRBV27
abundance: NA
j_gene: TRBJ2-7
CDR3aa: CASSVKGGSYEQYF
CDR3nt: TGTGCCAGCAGTGTCAAAGGGGGATCCTACGAGCAGTACTTC

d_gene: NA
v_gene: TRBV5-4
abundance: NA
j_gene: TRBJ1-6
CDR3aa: CASSFGGPMSPLHF
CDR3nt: TGTGCCAGCAGCTTCGGGGGGCCGATGTCACCCCTCCACTTT

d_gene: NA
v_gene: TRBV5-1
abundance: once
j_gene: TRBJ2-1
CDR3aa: CASSITQGAGTIYNEQFF
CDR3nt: TGCGCCAGCAGCATTACACAGGGAGCGGGAACGATCTACAATGAGCAGTTCTTC

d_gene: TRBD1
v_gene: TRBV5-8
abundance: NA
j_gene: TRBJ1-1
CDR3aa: CASSLDDRDTEAFF
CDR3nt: TGTGCCAGCAGCTTGGATGACAGGGACACTGAAGCTTTCTTT

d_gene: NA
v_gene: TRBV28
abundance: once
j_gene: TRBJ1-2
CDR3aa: CASSDRDKYGYTF
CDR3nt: TGTGCCAGCAGTGACCGGGACAAATATGGCTACACCTTC

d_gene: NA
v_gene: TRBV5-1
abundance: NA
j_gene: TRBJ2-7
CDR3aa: CASRVSSAYPYEQYF
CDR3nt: TGCGCCAGCAGGGTCTCTAGCGCATACCCCTACGAGCAGTACTTC

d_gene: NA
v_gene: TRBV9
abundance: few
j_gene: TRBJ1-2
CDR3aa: CASSVDRRNYGYTF
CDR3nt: TGTGCCAGCAGCGTAGATCGCAGGAACTATGGCTACACCTTC

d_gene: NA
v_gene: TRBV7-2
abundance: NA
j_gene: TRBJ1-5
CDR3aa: CASGEDQPQHF
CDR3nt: TGTGCCAGCGGGGAGGATCAGCCCCAGCATTTT

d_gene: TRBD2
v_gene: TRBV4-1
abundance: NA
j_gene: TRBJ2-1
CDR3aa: CASSHPAGTYNEQFF
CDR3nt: TGCGCCAGCAGCCACCCAGCGGGAACCTACAATGAGCAGTTCTTC

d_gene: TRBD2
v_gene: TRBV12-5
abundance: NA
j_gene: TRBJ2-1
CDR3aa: CASGLSSGSRDEQFF
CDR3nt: TGTGCTAGTGGCTTATCTAGCGGGAGCAGGGATGAGCAGTTCTTC

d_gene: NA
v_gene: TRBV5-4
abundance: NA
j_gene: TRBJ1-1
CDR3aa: CASSLAPGNTEAFF
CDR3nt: TGTGCCAGCAGCTTGGCCCCCGGGAACACTGAAGCTTTCTTT

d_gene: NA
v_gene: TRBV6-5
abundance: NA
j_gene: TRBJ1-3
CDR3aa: CASSYSAGLGNTIYF
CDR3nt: TGTGCCAGCAGTTACTCCGCAGGCCTTGGAAACACCATATATTTT

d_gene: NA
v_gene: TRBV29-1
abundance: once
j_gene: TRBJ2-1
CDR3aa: CSAQGRVRPNEQFF
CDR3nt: TGCAGCGCCCAAGGGCGGGTCAGACCCAATGAGCAGTTCTTC

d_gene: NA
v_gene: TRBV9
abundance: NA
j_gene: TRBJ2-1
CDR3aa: CASGRGWGGDNEQFF
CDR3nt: TGTGCCAGCGGTCGCGGGTGGGGTGGGGACAATGAGCAGTTCTTC

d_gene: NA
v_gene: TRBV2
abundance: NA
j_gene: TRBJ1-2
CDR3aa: CASSATNVRYGYTF
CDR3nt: TGTGCCAGCAGTGCGACTAACGTCCGCTATGGCTACACCTTC

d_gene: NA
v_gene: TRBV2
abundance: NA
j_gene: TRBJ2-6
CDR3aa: CASSRRQTFSGANVLTF
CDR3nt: TGTGCCAGCAGTCGGAGGCAGACTTTCTCTGGGGCCAACGTCCTGACTTTC

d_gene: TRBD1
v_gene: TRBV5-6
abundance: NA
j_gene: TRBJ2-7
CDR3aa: CASSLLTGTEKF
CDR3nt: TGTGCCAGCAGCCTTCTAACCGGGACAGAGAAGTTC

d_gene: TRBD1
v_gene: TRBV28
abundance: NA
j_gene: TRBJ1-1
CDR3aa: CASKTGAEEAFF
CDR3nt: TGTGCCAGCAAAACAGGGGCAGAAGAAGCTTTCTTT